What follows are 3 T cell receptor beta chains derived from one specimen sequenced in a study of PD-1 blockade in classical Hodgkin lymphoma. Following autologous stem cell transplantation, relapse occurred in every patient, and exposure to brentuximab vedotin varied. Clones were sequenced by immunoSEQ multiplex PCR, and TCRdb holds only the in-frame ones, with some missing. Found here are approximately 58,000 clones, around 93% of them singletons; the top ten hold 10%. The sequencing used peripheral blood mononuclear cells (PBMCs), collected before the second cycle of nivolumab. The receptor source for this set is a human donor with classical Hodgkin lymphoma.

The chain has TRBV5-1 and TRBJ2-7; 7 bases fit TRBD2. The CDR3 length is 14 residues. The V segment lost 7 bases and the J segment 0 bases; nucleotides outside the gene matches: 7. Germline-derived CDR1 and CDR2 are SGHRS and YFSETQ. The CDR3 reads CASRWAGDSYEQYF. CDR3 DNA: TGCGCCAGCCGGTGGGCGGGAGACTCCTACGAGCAGTACTTC.

This chain links TRBV7-9 with TRBJ1-6, with 10 bases that match TRBD1. This CDR3 spans 14 amino acids. The junction had 6 bases not matched to a gene; V was cut back by 8 bases and J by 8 bases. Germline values: CDR1 SEHNR, CDR2 FQNEAQ (reference sequence). The CDR3 DNA is TGTGCCAGCGGCGGGACAGGGGAGTATTCACCCCTCCACTTT. Encoded protein: CASGGTGEYSPLHF.

This clone was counted between two and nine times. The chain carries TRBV25-1 and TRBJ1-1; no firm D call. The CDR3 has 18 amino acids. The germline V and J ends were trimmed by 0 bases and 5 bases, with 22 bases remaining between them. The germline V gene has CDR1 MGHDK and CDR2 SYGVNS. The CDR3 nucleotides read TGTGCCAGCAGTGAATACCCTCGCTACAAGGTTAGGAAGACTGAAGCTTTCTTT. Translation: CASSEYPRYKVRKTEAFF.